Below are 18 T cell receptor beta chains sequenced from a single sample in a study of blood T cell repertoires in COVID-19. The repertoire was sequenced with immunoSEQ multiplex PCR; TCRdb's copy has only in-frame clones and lacks some. The repertoire holds 270,000 or so clones, with roughly 89% as singletons. The source material was peripheral blood. Receptors originate from a man in his forties or fifties with acute or convalescent COVID-19.

V gene TRBV19 combines with J gene TRBJ1-5; a weak D match, TRBD1 (6 bases). CDR1 is LNHDA, CDR2 SQIVND, per germline (reference sequence). V was shortened by 6 bases and J by 2 bases, with 14 bases between the two germline ends. The length of the CDR3 is 15 residues. CDR3 in amino acids: CASSRQASGNQPQHF. CDR3 nucleotides: TGTGCCAGTAGCCGACAGGCCTCTGGCAATCAGCCCCAGCATTTT.

V and J are TRBV5-1 and TRBJ1-2; 7 bases align to TRBD1. After removal of 2 bases from V and 4 bases from J, the junction contained 2 bases not matched to a gene. Germline lookup yields CDR1 SGHRS and CDR2 YFSETQ. The CDR3 covers 13 residues. The CDR3 region has the DNA TGCGCCAGCAGCTTAACAGGGGTCTATGGCTACACCTTC. Its translation is CASSLTGVYGYTF.

This clone occurred once. The chain employs TRBV7-3 and TRBJ1-6; a weak D match, TRBD1 (5 bases). Looked up from germline, CDR1 is SGHTA and CDR2 is FQGTGA. V was shortened by 2 bases and J by 6 bases, with 5 bases between the two germline ends. The CDR3 covers 13 residues. CDR3 amino acids: CASSLQGNSPLHF. CDR3 nucleotide sequence: TGTGCCAGCAGCTTACAGGGTAATTCACCCCTCCACTTT.

The genes are TRBV7-3 and TRBJ1-6; 7 bases line up with TRBD1. The CDR3 extends over 15 amino acids. With V trimmed by 3 bases and J by 7 bases, 6 bases remained unmatched. Germline values: CDR1 SGHTA, CDR2 FQGTGA. CDR3 in DNA: TGTGCCAGCAGCTTTCTGACAGGGTGGAATTCACCCCTCCACTTT. Translated: CASSFLTGWNSPLHF.

The chain has TRBV11-2 and TRBJ1-6; D gene uncertain. CDR1 and CDR2 from the germline V gene are SGHAT and FQNNGV. Trimming left V 4 bases short and J 11 bases short, with 6 bases between. The CDR3 is 11 amino acids. The CDR3 reads CASSSRTPLHF. CDR3 DNA: TGTGCCAGCAGCTCGCGGACACCCCTCCACTTT.

The chain is built from TRBV4-1 and TRBJ2-2; perhaps TRBD1 as D (6 bases). The germline V and J ends were trimmed by 1 base and 1 base, with 13 bases remaining between them. Germline CDR1 is MGHRA and CDR2 is YSYEKL. The CDR3 spans 17 residues. Here the CDR3 reads CASSQVGGRGNTGELFF. CDR3 nucleotides: TGCGCCAGCAGCCAAGTAGGGGGAAGAGGGAACACCGGGGAGCTGTTTTTT.

This chain links TRBV10-2 with TRBJ2-7; 7 nucleotides line up with TRBD2. V was clipped by 2 bases and J by 3 bases; unmatched bases: 4. Germline lookup yields CDR1 WSHSY and CDR2 SAAADI. The CDR3 is made up of 14 amino acids. Here the CDR3 reads CASSERGGGYEQYF. Here the CDR3 DNA reads TGCGCCAGCAGTGAGAGGGGCGGGGGCTACGAGCAGTACTTC.

The chain carries TRBV14 and TRBJ2-7; D is ambiguous. CDR1 and CDR2 from the germline V gene are SGHDN and FVKESK. Trimming cost V 4 bases and J 2 bases, with 15 bases left between them. The CDR3 sequence is 15 residues long. CDR3 coding DNA: TGTGCCAGCAGCCCCGTGCCCCCCTCGGCCTACGAGCAGTACTTC. Residues: CASSPVPPSAYEQYF.

The chain recombines TRBV5-1 with TRBJ2-3; 8 bases match TRBD1. This CDR3 spans 17 amino acids. V lost 4 bases, J lost 6 bases, and 16 bases stayed unmatched. Germline loops: CDR1 SGHRS, CDR2 YFSETQ. The CDR3 here is CASSVGPGTGGIDTQYF. The CDR3 DNA reads as TGCGCCAGCAGCGTCGGGCCCGGGACAGGCGGTATTGATACGCAGTATTTT.

The chain uses TRBV4-1 and TRBJ1-2; D call uncertain. CDR1 and CDR2 (germline): MGHRA, YSYEKL. V shed 0 bases and J shed 3 bases, with 14 bases lying between them. This CDR3 region has 16 residues. The CDR3 bases are TGCGCCAGCAGCCAAGAGGCTTGGATTCAGGACTATGGCTACACCTTC. Protein sequence: CASSQEAWIQDYGYTF.

The V and J genes are TRBV11-2 and TRBJ1-6; D is unclear. The V end lost 5 bases, the J end lost 6 bases, and 17 bases lay between the germline ends. Germline values: CDR1 SGHAT, CDR2 FQNNGV. The CDR3 contains 16 residues. The CDR3 bases are TGTGCCAGCAGCCATTTGGGAGGAGTCGGTAATTCACCCCTCCACTTT. Protein product: CASSHLGGVGNSPLHF.

The genes are TRBV6-6 and TRBJ2-7, with TRBD1 matching over 9 bases. V was pared by 8 bases and J by 2 bases, with 7 bases of the junction left unmatched. Per germline, CDR1 MNHNY and CDR2 SVGAGI (reference sequence). The length of the CDR3 is 14 residues. This CDR3 is CASAGTGTTYEQYF. DNA of the CDR3: TGTGCCAGCGCAGGGACAGGGACCACCTACGAGCAGTACTTC.

The chain uses TRBV10-3 and TRBJ2-2; 7 bases fit TRBD1. V trimming: 10 bases; J trimming: 6 bases; junction bases outside the gene matches: 8. Germline V gene lookup returns CDR1 ENHRY and CDR2 SYGVKD. This CDR3 contains 13 residues. CDR3 amino acids: CATGQSVSGELFF. CDR3 bases: TGTGCCACGGGACAGTCAGTTTCCGGGGAGCTGTTTTTT.

J is TRBJ1-1 and V is TRBV3-1 (or the pseudogene TRBV3-2); D is undetermined. CDR3 size: 14 residues. CDR1 LGHDT and CDR2 YNNKEL come from the germline V gene (reference sequence). The ends were cut back, 5 bases at V and 0 bases at J, with 10 bases in the middle. The chain's CDR3 is CASSKTTVNTEAFF. DNA of the CDR3: TGTGCCAGCAGCAAAACCACAGTGAACACTGAAGCTTTCTTT.

This chain joins TRBV3-1 (or the pseudogene TRBV3-2) and TRBJ2-1, with D tentatively TRBD1 (5 bases). The CDR3 is 15 amino acids. CDR1 and CDR2 (germline): LGHDT, YNNKEL (reference sequence). V was clipped by 5 bases and J by 0 bases, with 11 bases between them. CDR3 DNA sequence: TGTGCCAGCAGCGACGACAGAAGCTCCTACAATGAGCAGTTCTTC. Protein product: CASSDDRSSYNEQFF.

The chain carries TRBV10-2 and TRBJ1-5; D is perhaps TRBD1 (5 bases). CDR1 and CDR2 from the germline V gene are WSHSY and SAAADI. This CDR3 has 15 residues. Trimming took 9 bases from V and 2 from J, leaving 17 bases between them. The CDR3 region is CASSSGGEGNQPQHF. For the CDR3, the DNA is TGCGCCAGTAGTTCCGGGGGAGAAGGCAATCAGCCCCAGCATTTT.

V and J are TRBV6-5 and TRBJ1-1, with D perhaps TRBD1 (5 bases). From germline, CDR1 is MNHEY and CDR2 SVGAGI. V gave up 2 bases and J gave up 7 bases, with 11 bases separating them. This CDR3 is built from 13 residues. The CDR3 DNA is TGTGCCAGCAGTTACACACGGACAAGTGAAGCTTTCTTT. Translating gives CASSYTRTSEAFF.

V and J are TRBV20-1 and TRBJ1-1; TRBD1 is a possible D gene (5 bases). This CDR3 has 14 residues. The germline V gene encodes CDR1 DFQATT and CDR2 SNEGSKA (reference sequence). The V end was cut by 3 bases, the J end by 7 bases, with 18 bases between. The CDR3 here is CSASEDGGIGEAFF. CDR3 sequence (DNA): TGCAGTGCTAGTGAAGATGGGGGGATCGGTGAAGCTTTCTTT.